This TCR beta chain was retrieved from a study of human T cells and chemical hapten exposure. Study findings and constraints: Expanded TCRs created a significantly greater count of big CDR3 similarity clusters than controls did.

MiXCR, run by TCRdb on the RACE reads, gives a single entry per CDR3 protein. The profile shows tens of thousands of distinct CDR3 sequences, 11% of them singletons. Worth noting for this clonotype: Its antigen remains unknown.

The CDR3 contains 15 residues. V lost 0 bases and J lost 7, with 14 bases in between. From germline, CDR1 is SGHVS and CDR2 FQNEAQ. Time point defined: pre-sensitization, week 0. Treatment specified: therapeutic diphenylcyclopropenone sensitization with weekly scalp DPC. This specimen was whole blood, taken in connection with sensitization to the hapten diphenylcyclopropenone (DPC). This TCR was sampled from a woman between 40 and 55 years old with alopecia areata. Some clones in this sample may be carry-over from other donors' samples. The chain has TRBV7-8 and TRBJ2-3, with D perhaps TRBD1 (6 bases). CDR3 region: CASSLADRQGYTQYF. The CDR3 nucleotides are TGTGCCAGCAGCTTAGCCGACAGGCAAGGGTATACGCAGTATTTT.